A selection of T cell receptor beta chains follows, all from one sample in a study of T cell responses to AZD1222 COVID-19 vaccine. Sequenced by immunoSEQ multiplex PCR; TCRdb stores in-frame clones only, minus some. The data hold about 120,000 clones, with around 88% observed a single time. Sequenced here: peripheral blood, sampled on day 0 of AZD1222 vaccination. These receptors were taken from an adult in good health. Each CDR3 is given with its conserved first and last residue. Each record gives: clone size, D gene, V gene, J gene, CDR3 DNA, CDR3 protein. A D gene is named only where the DNA matches it firmly. Not all rows give a size; the values are once, few, many and, for expanded clones, a class.

>NA|NA|TRBV12-3/TRBV12-4|TRBJ1-1
TGTGCCAGCAGTTTTATAGGGGAAGCTTTCTTT
CASSFIGEAFF
>NA|NA|TRBV9|TRBJ1-4
TGTGCCAGCAGCGACTCCAGGGGTAGCAGTGAAAAACTGTTTTTT
CASSDSRGSSEKLFF
>NA|NA|TRBV19|TRBJ2-3
TGTGCCAGTAGTATAGGAAACCCAGCGGGCACAGATACGCAGTATTTT
CASSIGNPAGTDTQYF
>NA|TRBD1|TRBV6-5|TRBJ1-2
TGTGCCAGCACCACAGGGGGCTCTAACTATGGCTACACCTTC
CASTTGGSNYGYTF
>NA|NA|TRBV19|TRBJ2-2
TGTGCCAGTAGTGCCCTATCGACACTGAACACCGGGGAGCTGTTTTTT
CASSALSTLNTGELFF
>NA|NA|TRBV20-1|TRBJ1-2
TGCAGTGCTAGTCCCCAGGGTAATAGTCATAGCGGCTACACCTTC
CSASPQGNSHSGYTF
>NA|TRBD2|TRBV5-1|TRBJ2-1
TGCGCCAGCAGCGCCCCCGGACTAGCGGAATACAACAATGAGCAGTTCTTC
CASSAPGLAEYNNEQFF
>NA|NA|TRBV29-1|TRBJ2-7
TGCAGCGTTGATCTGGGCAACTACGAGCAGTACTTC
CSVDLGNYEQYF
>once|NA|TRBV11-2|TRBJ2-3
TGTGCCAGCAGCCACCGCGCGACCAGCACAGATACGCAGTATTTT
CASSHRATSTDTQYF
>once|TRBD1|TRBV7-2|TRBJ2-2
TGTGCCAGCAGCGCTTGGACAGGGATAAACACCGGGGAGCTGTTTTTT
CASSAWTGINTGELFF
>NA|TRBD2|TRBV19|TRBJ2-5
TGTGCCAGTAACAGCGGGAGGGCCCTGGAGACCCAGTACTTC
CASNSGRALETQYF
>NA|NA|TRBV7-9|TRBJ1-2
TGTGCCAGCAGCTTAGATGGAAAGATAGCTAACTATGGCTACACCTTC
CASSLDGKIANYGYTF
>NA|TRBD2|TRBV7-9|TRBJ2-5
TGTGCCAGCAGCTTCTCAAGCGGGGGGTACCAAGAGACCCAGTACTTC
CASSFSSGGYQETQYF
>NA|NA|TRBV10-2|TRBJ1-3
TGCGCCAGCAGGAACGTCGTGGGGGACACCATATATTTT
CASRNVVGDTIYF
>NA|NA|TRBV6-2/TRBV6-3|TRBJ2-7
TGTGCCAGCAGCTCACCATACGAGCAGTACTTC
CASSSPYEQYF
>NA|NA|TRBV19|TRBJ2-7
TGTGCCAGTAGTACCCCCGGTTTCGAGCAGTACTTC
CASSTPGFEQYF
>NA|TRBD1|TRBV5-3|TRBJ1-1
TGTGCCAGAAGCCGGGACAGGGTCAACACTGAAGCTTTCTTT
CARSRDRVNTEAFF
>NA|NA|TRBV19|TRBJ2-2
TGTGCCAGTAGTTTAACCTCGGCCGGGGAGCTGTTTTTT
CASSLTSAGELFF
>NA|TRBD1|TRBV30|TRBJ1-5
TGTGCCTGGAGTGTTTCAACAGGGGGTAGCAATCAGCCCCAGCATTTT
CAWSVSTGGSNQPQHF
>NA|NA|TRBV7-7|TRBJ2-5
TGTGCCAGCAGCTTAGGAGCGATTGGCCAAGAGACCCAGTACTTC
CASSLGAIGQETQYF
>NA|TRBD1|TRBV19|TRBJ1-1
TGTGCCAGTAGTATAGATTGGACAGGGGACACTGAAGCTTTCTTT
CASSIDWTGDTEAFF
>once|TRBD1|TRBV29-1|TRBJ1-2
TGCAGCGTTGACCGGGACAGGGTCCACTACACCTTC
CSVDRDRVHYTF
>once|NA|TRBV5-4|TRBJ1-1
TGTGCCAGCAGCAAGGGCTCTAACACTGAAGCTTTCTTT
CASSKGSNTEAFF
>NA|NA|TRBV7-9|TRBJ2-1
TGTGCCAGCAGCTCCCAAGACAGGTTAGAAGTCCATGAGCAGTTCTTC
CASSSQDRLEVHEQFF
>NA|NA|TRBV7-9|TRBJ2-1
TGTGCCAGCAGCTTAGTTAGAGAGCAGTTCTTC
CASSLVREQFF
>NA|TRBD2|TRBV24-1|TRBJ2-5
TGTGCCACCAGTGGCCTTAGCGGGAGTGACCAAGAGACCCAGTACTTC
CATSGLSGSDQETQYF
>NA|NA|TRBV2|TRBJ1-1
TGTGCCGGACTCAAGCCGGGACTGAACACTGAAGCTTTCTTT
CAGLKPGLNTEAFF
>NA|NA|TRBV7-2|TRBJ1-1
TGTGCCAGCAGCCCCCGACAGGATCGAAACACTGAAGCTTTCTTT
CASSPRQDRNTEAFF
>NA|NA|TRBV6-1|TRBJ1-4
TGTGCCAGCAGTGAAGTGGGTGGAGCAACTAATGAAAAACTGTTTTTT
CASSEVGGATNEKLFF
>NA|NA|TRBV7-2|TRBJ1-4
TGTGCCAGCAGGGCCCGGGGGGCGCCTGAAAAACTGTTTTTT
CASRARGAPEKLFF
>NA|TRBD2|TRBV19|TRBJ2-3
TGTGCCAGTAGTATAGCTGCTAGCGGGGGCACAGATACGCAGTATTTT
CASSIAASGGTDTQYF
>few|TRBD1|TRBV18|TRBJ2-7
TGTGCCAGCTCACCGAGCCCCGGGACAGGGGGCCACGAGCAGTACTTC
CASSPSPGTGGHEQYF
>NA|TRBD1|TRBV11-2|TRBJ2-2
TGTGCCAGCAGACCAGGGACAGGCCCCACCGGGGAGCTGTTTTTT
CASRPGTGPTGELFF